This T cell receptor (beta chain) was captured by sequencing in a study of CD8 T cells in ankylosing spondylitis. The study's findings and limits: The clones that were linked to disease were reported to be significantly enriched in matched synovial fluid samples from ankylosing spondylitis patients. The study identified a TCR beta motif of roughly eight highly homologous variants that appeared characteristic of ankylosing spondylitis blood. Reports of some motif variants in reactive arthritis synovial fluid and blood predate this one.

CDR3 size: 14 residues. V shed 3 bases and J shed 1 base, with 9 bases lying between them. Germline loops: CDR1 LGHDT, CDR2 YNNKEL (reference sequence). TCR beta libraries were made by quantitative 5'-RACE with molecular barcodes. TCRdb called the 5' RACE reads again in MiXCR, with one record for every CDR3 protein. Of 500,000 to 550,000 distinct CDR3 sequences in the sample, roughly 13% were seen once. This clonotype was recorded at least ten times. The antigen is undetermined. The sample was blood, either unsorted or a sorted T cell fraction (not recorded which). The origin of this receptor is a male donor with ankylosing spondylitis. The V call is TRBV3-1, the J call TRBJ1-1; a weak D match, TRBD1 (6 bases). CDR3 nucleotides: TGTGCCAGCAGCCACGCGGACAGGAACACTGAAGCTTTCTTT. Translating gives CASSHADRNTEAFF.